The clone carrying this TCR beta chain was detected only a few times. Its matching antigen is unknown. CDR3 size: 16 residues. V dropped 2 bases and J dropped 0 bases, with 14 bases sitting between them. Looked up from germline, CDR1 is MNHEY and CDR2 is SMNVEV (reference sequence). The record originates from a study of blood T cells in healthy people across ages. About the study: Template switching retrieved approximately one barcoded beta molecule for each two T cells. Study-level points and caveats: It was not possible, with unsorted PBMCs, to conclusively compare naive and antigen-experienced cells.

It was with a sample-barcoded 5' primer and a J-beta primer mix that a second PCR of about 6 to 12 cycles was run. All samples gave at least 2.5 million CDR3-containing paired-end reads. One entry per CDR3 protein, called by TCRdb with MiXCR from the 5' RACE reads. Here the sample spans 1.5 million to 2 million distinct CDR3 sequences, about 49% being singletons. The sequencing input was blood. The chain links TRBV27 to TRBJ2-7, with D possibly TRBD1 on 6 matching bases. This TCR came from a woman aged 40 to 49 in good health. The DNA for the CDR3 is TGTGCCAGCAGTTTAAGAACAGGGCCCAACTCCTACGAGCAGTACTTC. It is translated as CASSLRTGPNSYEQYF.